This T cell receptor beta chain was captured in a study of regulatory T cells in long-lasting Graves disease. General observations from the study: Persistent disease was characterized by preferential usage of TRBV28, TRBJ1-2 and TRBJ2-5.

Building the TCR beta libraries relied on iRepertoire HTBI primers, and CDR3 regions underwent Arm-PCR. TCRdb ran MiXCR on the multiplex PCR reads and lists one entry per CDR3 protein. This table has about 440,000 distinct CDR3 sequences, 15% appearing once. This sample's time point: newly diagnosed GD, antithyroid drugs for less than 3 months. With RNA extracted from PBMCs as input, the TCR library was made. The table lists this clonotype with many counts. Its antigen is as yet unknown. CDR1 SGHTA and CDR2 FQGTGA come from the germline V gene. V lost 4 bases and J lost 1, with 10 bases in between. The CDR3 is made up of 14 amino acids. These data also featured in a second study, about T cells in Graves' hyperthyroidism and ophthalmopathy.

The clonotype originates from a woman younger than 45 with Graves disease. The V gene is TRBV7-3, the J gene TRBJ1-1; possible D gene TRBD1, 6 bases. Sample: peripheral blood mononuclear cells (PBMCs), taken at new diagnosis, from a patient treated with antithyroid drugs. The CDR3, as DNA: TGTGCCAGCAGCTGGGGGCCTTCGAACACTGAAGCTTTCTTT. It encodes CASSWGPSNTEAFF. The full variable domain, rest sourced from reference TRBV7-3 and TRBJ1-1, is GAGVSQTPSNKVTEKGKYVELRCDPISGHTALYWYRQSLGQGPEFLIYFQGTGAADDSGLPNDRFFAVRPEGSVSTLKIQRTERGDSAVYLCASSWGPSNTEAFFGQGTRLTVV.